The 24 T cell receptor beta chains in this list originate from one sample, sequenced in a study of cytomegalovirus exposure and HLA in healthy donors. Use of 60 Vbeta and 13 Jbeta primers characterized the PCR. Sequencing used immunoSEQ multiplex PCR; TCRdb keeps in-frame clones, though not all of them. The data show roughly 110,000 clones, 65% to 85% seen once. Sequencing was performed on PBMCs. The receptors come from a man aged 30 to 39 in good health and CMV-seronegative.

The CDR3 DNA is TGTGCCAGCAGCTTAGGGTCCGGGACAGAGGGCTACGAGCAGTACTTC. It yields the protein CASSLGSGTEGYEQYF. The chain combines TRBV5-4 with TRBJ2-7, with TRBD1 matching 7 bases. Germline V gene data show CDR1 as SGHNT and CDR2 as YYREEE (reference sequence). There are 16 residues in the CDR3. The ends lost 2 bases at V and 3 bases at J; junction bases unmatched: 11.

This chain uses TRBV30 with TRBJ2-4, with TRBD1 matching over 7 bases. Germline CDR1 is GTSNPN and CDR2 is SVGIG (reference sequence). CDR3 length: 19 amino acids. V was pared by 2 bases and J by 0 bases, with 16 bases of the junction left unmatched. Written as DNA, the CDR3 is TGTGCCTGGAGTAGAATCTCCGGGACAGAAAATCTAGCCAAAAACATTCAGTACTTC. Its translation: CAWSRISGTENLAKNIQYF.

The chain recombines TRBV28 with TRBJ2-2; TRBD2 matches 9 bases. CDR1 MDHEN and CDR2 SYDVKM come from the germline V gene. The CDR3 runs to 14 residues. V was pared by 11 bases and J by 5 bases, with 9 bases of the junction left unmatched. The CDR3 region has the DNA TGTGCCGGAGCTAGCGGGACCAAAACCGGGGAGCTGTTTTTT. As protein: CAGASGTKTGELFF.

The rearrangement uses TRBV18 and TRBJ1-2; no clear D gene. V was clipped by 1 base and J by 7 bases, with 10 bases between them. This CDR3 comprises 13 residues. Germline CDR1 and CDR2: KGHSH and LQKENI. CDR3 amino acids: CASSPRGDRGYTF. CDR3 nucleotide sequence: TGTGCCAGCTCACCACGGGGAGATCGTGGCTACACCTTC.

This chain uses TRBV4-2 with TRBJ2-7; 13 bases are shared with TRBD2. CDR1 is LGHNA and CDR2 is YNFKEQ in the germline V gene. J was trimmed by 6 bases and V by 3 bases; bases with no gene match: 5. The CDR3 totals 15 residues. The CDR3 loop is CASSHGLAGVIEQYF. The CDR3 DNA follows: TGTGCCAGCAGCCACGGACTAGCGGGAGTAATCGAGCAGTACTTC.

V usage is TRBV30 and J usage is TRBJ2-2; tentative D call: TRBD2 (6 bases). This CDR3 has 13 amino acids. CDR1 and CDR2 (germline): GTSNPN, SVGIG (reference sequence). Trimming left V 4 bases short and J 8 bases short, with 14 bases between. CDR3 nucleotide sequence: TGTGCCTGGACCTTGACTAGTAGGGGGGAGCTGTTTTTT. Translation: CAWTLTSRGELFF.

V usage is TRBV2 and J usage is TRBJ1-6, with TRBD1 identical over 8 bases. Trimming at V came to 6 bases and at J to 7 bases, leaving 5 bases not matched to a gene. This CDR3 has 14 amino acids. Per the germline V gene, CDR1 is SNHLY and CDR2 is FYNNEI. The CDR3: CASRRQGSNSPLHF. In DNA form, the CDR3 reads TGTGCCAGCAGGCGACAGGGGAGCAATTCACCCCTCCACTTT.

The gene calls are TRBV7-8 and TRBJ1-1; a weak D match, TRBD1 (5 bases). V was clipped by 5 bases and J by 1 base, with 14 bases between them. Per the germline V gene, CDR1 is SGHVS and CDR2 is FQNEAQ. The CDR3 runs to 15 residues. The CDR3 loop reads CASSRRGTENTEAFF. The CDR3 nucleotides are TGTGCCAGCAGCCGTCGGGGGACCGAGAACACTGAAGCTTTCTTT.

This clone was seen only a few times. This rearrangement joins TRBV2 to TRBJ2-7; 10 bases match TRBD1. This CDR3 contains 14 residues. Germline values: CDR1 SNHLY, CDR2 FYNNEI. J lost 2 bases, V lost 5 bases, and 3 bases had no gene match. As DNA, the CDR3 is TGTGCCAGCAGTTTGGGACAGGGGCCCTACGAGCAGTACTTC. Protein product: CASSLGQGPYEQYF.

The CDR3 sequence is CASSEKTGGADDGYTF. Here the CDR3 DNA reads TGTGCCAGCAGTGAGAAAACAGGGGGCGCCGATGATGGCTACACCTTC. V gene TRBV6-1 combines with J gene TRBJ1-2; TRBD1 matches at 9 bases. CDR3 length equals 16 residues. Germline CDR1 is MNHNS and CDR2 is SASEGT. V was pared by 3 bases and J by 6 bases, with 11 bases of the junction left unmatched.

This chain connects TRBV6-1 to TRBJ1-5; 9 nucleotides line up with TRBD1. V lost 4 bases, J lost 7 bases, and 8 bases stayed unmatched. The CDR3 runs 15 residues. The germline V gene has CDR1 MNHNS and CDR2 SASEGT. The CDR3: CASSADRGKFQPQHF. In DNA, the CDR3 is TGTGCCAGCAGTGCGGACAGGGGCAAGTTCCAGCCCCAGCATTTT.

The chain combines TRBV6-1 with TRBJ1-5; 7 nucleotides match TRBD1. Germline values: CDR1 MNHNS, CDR2 SASEGT. V lost 5 bases to trimming and J lost 6 bases; unmatched junction nucleotides: 10. CDR3 size: 15 residues. DNA for the CDR3: TGTGCCAGCAGTATCCAGGGGGGTACGGGTCAGCCCCAGCATTTT. Protein: CASSIQGGTGQPQHF.

As DNA, the CDR3 is TGTGCCACCCTCCGGGTAGCGGGAGAACGGATGGCCCAGTACTTC. This sequence encodes CATLRVAGERMAQYF. The chain combines TRBV28 with TRBJ2-5, with 9 nucleotides matching TRBD2. The CDR3 contains 15 residues. From germline, CDR1 is MDHEN and CDR2 SYDVKM. Trimming at V came to 10 bases and at J to 9 bases, leaving 18 bases not matched to a gene.

CDR3 residues: CAWSNGRGGNIQYF. The DNA of the CDR3 is TGTGCCTGGAGTAACGGGCGGGGGGGAAACATTCAGTACTTC. The V gene is TRBV30, the J gene TRBJ2-4; 9 bases fit TRBD2. Germline-derived CDR1 and CDR2 are GTSNPN and SVGIG (reference sequence). The junction had 5 bases not matched to a gene; V was cut back by 2 bases and J by 6 bases. This CDR3 is 14 amino acids long.

The chain carries TRBV10-2 and TRBJ1-1; D is ambiguous. With 0 bases removed from V and 12 bases from J, the gap between germline ends came to 11 bases. Germline V gene sequence: CDR1 WSHSY, CDR2 SAAADI. The CDR3 is 12 residues long. The CDR3 reads CASSESHGLTFF. The CDR3 DNA reads as TGCGCCAGCAGTGAGTCCCACGGACTCACTTTCTTT.

CDR3 sequence reads: CASSSDGGYGYTF. As DNA, the CDR3 is TGCGCCAGCAGCTCAGACGGCGGTTATGGCTACACCTTC. The J gene is TRBJ1-2, the V gene TRBV5-1; D remains unclear. CDR1 SGHRS and CDR2 YFSETQ come from the germline V gene. Trimming removed 3 bases from V and 5 bases from J, with 11 bases in between. This CDR3 has 13 amino acids.

Notes on this clone: A read error may produce the germline difference seen at one junction end. The chain has TRBV6-5 and TRBJ2-3; 15 bases map to TRBD2. The CDR3 length is 14 residues. Germline CDR1 and CDR2: MNHEY and SVGAGI. The CDR3 DNA sequence: TGTGCCAGCAGCCTAACCGCCGGGACTAGCGGGAGGAAATTT. It translates to CASSLTAGTSGRKF.

The rearrangement links TRBV6-5 to TRBJ1-2; D remains unclear. The germline V gene encodes CDR1 MNHEY and CDR2 SVGAGI. This CDR3 is built from 13 residues. Trimming removed 6 bases at V and 8 bases at J, with 16 bases between. The DNA of the CDR3 is TGTGCCAGCAGCGTTCAGCGTCTATCCGGCTACACCTTC. This translates into CASSVQRLSGYTF.

This chain joins TRBV6-1 and TRBJ2-1, with 7 bases that match TRBD1. The CDR3 consists of 15 residues. With 3 bases clipped from V and 2 bases from J, the junction kept 4 bases outside the gene matches. Germline V lookup: CDR1 MNHNS, CDR2 SASEGT. Here the CDR3 DNA reads TGTGCCAGCAGTGACAGGGGACAGACCTACAATGAGCAGTTCTTC. Its protein product is CASSDRGQTYNEQFF.

J is TRBJ2-7 and V is TRBV5-1, with 13 bases matching TRBD2. The CDR3 is 16 amino acids. Germline V lookup: CDR1 SGHRS, CDR2 YFSETQ. V was clipped by 4 bases and J by 6 bases; unmatched bases: 10. This CDR3 reads CASSLGLAGAWGEQYF. CDR3 nucleotide sequence: TGCGCCAGCAGCCTCGGACTAGCGGGAGCATGGGGCGAGCAGTACTTC.

The chain employs TRBV5-1 and TRBJ2-3; perhaps TRBD2 as D (5 bases). The CDR3 totals 16 residues. Germline CDR1 is SGHRS and CDR2 is YFSETQ. Trimming shortened V by 5 bases and J by 4 bases, and 20 bases separated the two germline ends. This CDR3 reads CASRSDGGGWADTQYF. CDR3 bases: TGCGCCAGCAGGAGCGATGGTGGAGGTTGGGCAGATACGCAGTATTTT.

The V call is TRBV9, the J call TRBJ1-3; D unresolved. In germline, CDR1 is SGDLS, CDR2 YYNGEE. This CDR3 has 15 amino acids. The V end lost 4 bases, the J end lost 0 bases, and 11 bases lay between the germline ends. The CDR3: CASSSGATSGNTIYF. The CDR3 DNA follows: TGTGCCAGCAGCTCCGGTGCTACCTCTGGAAACACCATATATTTT. The entire variable domain, with the rest obtained from reference TRBV9 and TRBJ1-3, is as follows: DSGVTQTPKHLITATGQRVTLRCSPRSGDLSVYWYQQSLDQGLQFLIQYYNGEERAKGNILERFSAQQFPDLHSELNLSSLELGDSALYFCASSSGATSGNTIYFGEGSWLTVV.

The genes are TRBV7-2 and TRBJ1-1; D remains ambiguous. This CDR3 has 11 amino acids. Per the germline V gene, CDR1 is SGHTA and CDR2 is FQGNSA. V gave up 6 bases and J gave up 8 bases, with 10 bases separating them. As DNA, the CDR3 is TGTGCCAGCAGTTTCCAGATCGAAGCTTTCTTT. This encodes CASSFQIEAFF.

This chain links TRBV30 with TRBJ1-1; D gene ambiguous. Germline CDR1 is GTSNPN and CDR2 is SVGIG (reference sequence). There are 14 residues in the CDR3. Trimming stripped 2 bases from V and 2 bases from J, with 12 bases between. The CDR3 DNA sequence: TGTGCCTGGAGTCGTTCGGGAGGAAACACTGAAGCTTTCTTT. Residues: CAWSRSGGNTEAFF. Complete variable domain (other parts from reference TRBV30 and TRBJ1-1): SQTIHQWPATLVQPVGSPLSLECTVEGTSNPNLYWYRQAAGRGLQLLFYSVGIGQISSEVPQNLSASRPQDRQFILSSKKLLLSDSGFYLCAWSRSGGNTEAFFGQGTRLTVV.